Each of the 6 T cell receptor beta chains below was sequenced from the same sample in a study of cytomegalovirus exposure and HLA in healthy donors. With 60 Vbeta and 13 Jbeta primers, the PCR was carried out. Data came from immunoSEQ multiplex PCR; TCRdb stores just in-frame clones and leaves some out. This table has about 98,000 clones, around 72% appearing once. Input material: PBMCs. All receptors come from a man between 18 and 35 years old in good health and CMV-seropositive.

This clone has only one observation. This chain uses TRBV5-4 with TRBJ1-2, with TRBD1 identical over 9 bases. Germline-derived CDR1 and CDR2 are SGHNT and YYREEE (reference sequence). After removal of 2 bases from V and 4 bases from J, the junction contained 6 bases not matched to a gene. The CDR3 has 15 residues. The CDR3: CASSFLDRGFYGYTF. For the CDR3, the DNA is TGTGCCAGCAGCTTTTTGGACAGGGGATTCTATGGCTACACCTTC.

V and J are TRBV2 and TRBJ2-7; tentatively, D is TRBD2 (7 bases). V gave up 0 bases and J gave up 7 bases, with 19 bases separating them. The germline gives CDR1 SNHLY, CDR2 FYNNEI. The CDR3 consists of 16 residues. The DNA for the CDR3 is TGTGCCAGCAGTGAAGCGGGGGGGCTGCACTGGGTGGAGCAGTACTTC. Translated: CASSEAGGLHWVEQYF.

CDR3 loop: CASSSRGEGPNEQFF. The CDR3 nucleotides are TGTGCCAGCAGCTCGAGGGGGGAGGGACCCAATGAGCAGTTCTTC. This chain links TRBV5-6 with TRBJ2-1, with D perhaps matching TRBD2 (7 bases). Germline V CDR1 and CDR2: SGHDT, YYEEEE. Trimming removed 3 bases from V and 6 bases from J, with 16 bases in between. This CDR3 contains 15 residues.

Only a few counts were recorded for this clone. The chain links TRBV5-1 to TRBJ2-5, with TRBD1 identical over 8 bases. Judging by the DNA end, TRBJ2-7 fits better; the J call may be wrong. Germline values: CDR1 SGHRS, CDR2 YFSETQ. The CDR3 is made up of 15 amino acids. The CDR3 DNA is TGCGCCAGCAGCTTGGTAACAGGGGGCTCCTACGAGCAGTACTTC. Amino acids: CASSLVTGGSYEQYF.

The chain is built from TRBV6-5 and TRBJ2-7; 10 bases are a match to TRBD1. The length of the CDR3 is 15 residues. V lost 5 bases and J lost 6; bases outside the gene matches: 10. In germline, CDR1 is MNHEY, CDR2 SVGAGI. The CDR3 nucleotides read TGTGCCAGCAGTCAAAAGGGACAGGGGAGGGCCGAGCAGTACTTC. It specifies CASSQKGQGRAEQYF.

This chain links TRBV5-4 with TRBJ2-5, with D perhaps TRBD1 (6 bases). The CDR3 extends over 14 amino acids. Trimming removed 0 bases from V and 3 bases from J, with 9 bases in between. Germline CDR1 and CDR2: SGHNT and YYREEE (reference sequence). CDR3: CASSLDRVEETQYF. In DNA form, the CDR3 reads TGTGCCAGCAGCTTGGACAGGGTAGAAGAGACCCAGTACTTC. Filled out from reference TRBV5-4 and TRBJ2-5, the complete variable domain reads ETGVTQSPTHLIKTRGQQVTLRCSSQSGHNTVSWYQQALGQGPQFIFQYYREEENGRGNFPPRFSGLQFPNYSSELNVNALELDDSALYLCASSLDRVEETQYFGPGTRLLVL.